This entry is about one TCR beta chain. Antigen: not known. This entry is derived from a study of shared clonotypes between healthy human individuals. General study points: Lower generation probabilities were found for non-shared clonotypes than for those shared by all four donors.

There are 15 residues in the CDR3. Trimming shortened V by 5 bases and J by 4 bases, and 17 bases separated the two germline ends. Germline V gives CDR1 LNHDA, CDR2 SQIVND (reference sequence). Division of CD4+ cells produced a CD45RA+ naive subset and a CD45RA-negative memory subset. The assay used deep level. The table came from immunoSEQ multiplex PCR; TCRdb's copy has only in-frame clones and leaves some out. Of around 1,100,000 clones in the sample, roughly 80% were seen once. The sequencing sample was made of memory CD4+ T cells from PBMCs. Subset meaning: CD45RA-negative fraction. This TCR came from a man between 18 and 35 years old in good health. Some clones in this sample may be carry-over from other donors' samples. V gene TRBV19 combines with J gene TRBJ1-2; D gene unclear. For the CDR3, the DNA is TGTGCCAGTAGTCCCAAAATTGGGGTTGGCTATGGCTACACCTTC. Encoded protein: CASSPKIGVGYGYTF.